This TCR beta chain is drawn from a study of cytomegalovirus exposure and HLA in healthy donors. For the study at large: Most donors, 81% of a few hundred genotyped, fell in the Caucasian-associated ancestry cluster.

It was with 60 Vbeta and 13 Jbeta primers that the PCR ran. Clones were sequenced by immunoSEQ multiplex PCR, and TCRdb holds only the in-frame ones, with some missing. The table shows around 100,000 clones, with 79% occurring only once. Study-wide results and limits: Cytomegalovirus status, reportedly, was diagnosed with high specificity and sensitivity by the classifier.

This clone turned up a few times. Its antigen is as yet unknown. Germline lookup yields CDR1 SGHNT and CDR2 YENEEA. CDR3 length: 15 residues. V dropped 3 bases and J dropped 0 bases, with 9 bases sitting between them. The specimen sequenced was PBMCs. The TCR comes from a woman aged 18-29 years in good health and CMV-seropositive. V and J are TRBV11-3 and TRBJ2-1, with TRBD2 as a possible D gene (5 bases). As DNA, the CDR3 is TGTGCCAGCAGCTTTGAGGGTAGCTCCTACAATGAGCAGTTCTTC. Encoded protein: CASSFEGSSYNEQFF.